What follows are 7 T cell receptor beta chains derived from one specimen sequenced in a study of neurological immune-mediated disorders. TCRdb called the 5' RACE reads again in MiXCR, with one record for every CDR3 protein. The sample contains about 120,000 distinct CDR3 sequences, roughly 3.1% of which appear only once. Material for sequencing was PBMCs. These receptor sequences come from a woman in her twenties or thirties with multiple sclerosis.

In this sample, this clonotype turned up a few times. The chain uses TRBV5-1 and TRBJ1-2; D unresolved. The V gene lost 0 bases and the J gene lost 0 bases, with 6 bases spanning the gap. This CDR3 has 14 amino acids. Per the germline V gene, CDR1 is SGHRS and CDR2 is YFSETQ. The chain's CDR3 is CASSLALANYGYTF. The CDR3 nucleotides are TGCGCCAGCAGCTTGGCCCTTGCTAACTATGGCTACACCTTC.

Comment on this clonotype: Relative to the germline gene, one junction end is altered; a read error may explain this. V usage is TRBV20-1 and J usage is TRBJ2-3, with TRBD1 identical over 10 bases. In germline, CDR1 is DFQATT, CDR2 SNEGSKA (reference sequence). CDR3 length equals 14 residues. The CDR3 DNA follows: TGCAGTGCTCCCACGACAGGGGGCGGAGATAAGCAGTATTTT. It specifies CSAPTTGGGDKQYF.

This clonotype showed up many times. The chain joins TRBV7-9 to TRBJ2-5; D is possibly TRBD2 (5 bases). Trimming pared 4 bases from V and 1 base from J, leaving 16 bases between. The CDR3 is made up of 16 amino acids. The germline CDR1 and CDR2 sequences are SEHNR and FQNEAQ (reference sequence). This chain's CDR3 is CASSYLSWEPQETQYF. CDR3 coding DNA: TGTGCCAGCAGCTACCTATCCTGGGAGCCCCAAGAGACCCAGTACTTC.

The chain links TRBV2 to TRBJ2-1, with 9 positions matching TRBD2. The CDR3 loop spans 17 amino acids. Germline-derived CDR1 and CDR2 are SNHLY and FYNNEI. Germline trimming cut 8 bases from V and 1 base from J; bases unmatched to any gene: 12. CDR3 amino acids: CASCAVPSGVSYNEQFF. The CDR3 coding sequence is TGTGCCAGCTGCGCGGTCCCTAGCGGGGTTTCCTACAATGAGCAGTTCTTC.

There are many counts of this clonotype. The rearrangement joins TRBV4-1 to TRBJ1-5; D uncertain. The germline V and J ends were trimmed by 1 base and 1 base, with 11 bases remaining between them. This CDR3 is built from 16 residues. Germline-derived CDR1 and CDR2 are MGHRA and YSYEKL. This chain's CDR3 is CASSQGPPKSNQPQHF. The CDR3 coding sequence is TGCGCCAGCAGCCAAGGGCCCCCGAAGAGCAATCAGCCCCAGCATTTT.

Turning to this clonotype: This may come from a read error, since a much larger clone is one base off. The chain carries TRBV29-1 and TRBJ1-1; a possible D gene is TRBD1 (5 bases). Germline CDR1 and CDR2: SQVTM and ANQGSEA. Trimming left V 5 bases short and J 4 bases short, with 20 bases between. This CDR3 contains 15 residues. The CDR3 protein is CSVKGMGKGSTEAFF. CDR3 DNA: TGCAGCGTTAAAGGGATGGGAAAGGGGTCCACTGAAGCTTTCTTT.

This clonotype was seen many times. The CDR3 reads CASSDRDRDEKLFF. As DNA, the CDR3 is TGTGCCAGCAGCGACCGGGACAGAGATGAAAAACTGTTTTTT. The gene calls are TRBV9 and TRBJ1-4; 7 bases align to TRBD1. The CDR3 sequence is 14 residues long. Germline CDR1 reads SGDLS; CDR2 reads YYNGEE. Trimming cost V 3 bases and J 6 bases; bases outside gene matches: 5.